The 31 T cell receptor beta chains listed next were all sequenced from one sample in a study of tumor-infiltrating lymphocytes in localized non-small cell lung cancer. Some clones are missing from TCRdb's copy, which holds only in-frame ones; the method was immunoSEQ multiplex PCR. The repertoire holds about 13,000 clones, with about four fifths as singletons. The sequencing sample was made of lung tumor tissue. Source of these receptors: a human donor with non-small cell lung cancer.

The chain has TRBV27 and TRBJ1-6, with 8 nucleotides matching TRBD1. The V gene's germline CDR1 is MNHEY and CDR2 SMNVEV (reference sequence). This CDR3 region has 15 residues. J gave up 14 bases and V 3 bases, and 12 bases lay outside the gene matches. The CDR3 bases are TGTGCCAGCAGTTTCGCCTCCTCAGGGGGCGAAGCCCTCCACTTT. This translates into CASSFASSGGEALHF.

The chain recombines TRBV5-6 with TRBJ2-1; 7 nucleotides agree with TRBD1. The germline CDR1 and CDR2 sequences are SGHDT and YYEEEE. The CDR3 length is 16 residues. With 5 bases clipped from V and 4 bases from J, the junction kept 12 bases outside the gene matches. The CDR3 DNA sequence: TGTGCCAGCAGTCGGTTCTGGACAGGCGGTTACAATGAGCAGTTCTTC. It specifies CASSRFWTGGYNEQFF.

The V gene is TRBV5-1, the J gene TRBJ2-7; the D gene could be TRBD1 or TRBD2 (5 bases each). V lost 0 bases and J lost 4, with 11 bases in between. This CDR3 is 14 amino acids long. From germline, CDR1 is SGHRS and CDR2 YFSETQ. Written as DNA, the CDR3 is TGCGCCAGCAGCTTGGTGCTAGCAGGGTACGAGCAGTACTTC. Protein: CASSLVLAGYEQYF. The full variable domain, in which reference TRBV5-1 and TRBJ2-7 provide the parts outside the CDR3, is KAGVTQTPRYLIKTRGQQVTLSCSPISGHRSVSWYQQTPGQGLQFLFEYFSETQRNKGNFPGRFSGRQFSNSRSEMNVSTLELGDSALYLCASSLVLAGYEQYFGPGTRLTVT.

The rearrangement uses TRBV7-2 and TRBJ1-2; D is undetermined. V dropped 5 bases and J dropped 6 bases, with 16 bases sitting between them. The germline V gene has CDR1 SGHTA and CDR2 FQGNSA. CDR3 size: 14 residues. The CDR3 reads CASSPDNSRNGYTF. In nucleotides, the CDR3 is TGTGCCAGCAGCCCTGACAACAGTCGGAATGGCTACACCTTC.

The chain joins TRBV7-6 to TRBJ2-7, with 11 bases fitting TRBD2. Germline V gene lookup returns CDR1 SGHVS and CDR2 FNYEAQ. The J segment lost 5 bases and the V segment lost 6 bases, leaving 9 bases of the junction unmatched. CDR3 length: 15 residues. DNA for the CDR3: TGTGCCAGCAGACCATTAGCGGGAGGGATCCACGAGCAGTACTTC. Translation gives CASRPLAGGIHEQYF.

The V call is TRBV21-1, the J call TRBJ2-7; the tabulated D call, TRBD2, remains unverified against the DNA. TRBV21-1 is an annotated pseudogene. This CDR3 is 16 amino acids long. The CDR3 spells CASSMGLAGVSYEQYF. In DNA form, the CDR3 reads TGTGCCAGCAGCATGGGACTAGCGGGGGTATCCTACGAGCAGTACTTC.

Only a few counts were recorded for this clone. The rearrangement uses TRBV29-1 and TRBJ2-2, with 10 bases that match TRBD1. The V and J ends lost 1 base and 4 bases, in that order; junction bases with no gene match: 0. From germline, CDR1 is SQVTM and CDR2 ANQGSEA. The length of the CDR3 is 14 residues. In nucleotides, the CDR3 is TGCAGCGTTGAAGGACAGGGGGCCACCGGGGAGCTGTTTTTT. Translating gives CSVEGQGATGELFF.

This rearrangement joins TRBV5-6 to TRBJ2-7, with D possibly TRBD1 on 6 matching bases. Germline V lookup: CDR1 SGHDT, CDR2 YYEEEE. V lost 4 bases and J 0 bases, leaving 11 bases between the germline ends. This CDR3 comprises 14 residues. Here the CDR3 reads CASSKWTASYEQYF. CDR3 bases: TGTGCCAGCAGCAAGTGGACAGCCTCCTACGAGCAGTACTTC.

The rearrangement links TRBV29-1 to TRBJ2-3, with D maybe TRBD2 (6 bases). This CDR3 has 13 amino acids. Looked up from germline, CDR1 is SQVTM and CDR2 is ANQGSEA. The ends were cut back, 7 bases at V and 2 bases at J, with 13 bases in the middle. CDR3 sequence reads: CSGGGALTDTQYF. The CDR3 nucleotides are TGCAGCGGAGGAGGGGCCCTCACAGATACGCAGTATTTT.

The V call is TRBV28, the J call TRBJ2-3; no reliable D call. Trimming took off 4 bases at V and 6 bases at J, with 11 bases between the two ends. The CDR3 contains 13 residues. Germline V gene sequence: CDR1 MDHEN, CDR2 SYDVKM. CDR3 residues: CASSSGPFDTQYF. DNA of the CDR3: TGTGCCAGCAGTTCGGGTCCGTTTGATACGCAGTATTTT.

The gene calls are TRBV5-4 and TRBJ2-7; 8 bases agree with TRBD1. From germline, CDR1 is SGHNT and CDR2 YYREEE (reference sequence). V was clipped by 1 base and J by 7 bases; unmatched bases: 4. This CDR3 comprises 13 residues. CDR3 sequence (DNA): TGTGCCAGCAGCTTGCCTCAGGGGGCAGAGCAGTACTTC. It specifies CASSLPQGAEQYF.

V gene TRBV5-4 combines with J gene TRBJ1-2; TRBD1 might be the D (6 bases). V dropped 0 bases and J dropped 0 bases, with 6 bases sitting between them. This CDR3 contains 14 residues. Germline CDR1 and CDR2: SGHNT and YYREEE (reference sequence). The CDR3: CASSLDRANYGYTF. The CDR3 DNA reads TGTGCCAGCAGCTTGGACAGGGCTAACTATGGCTACACCTTC.

J is TRBJ2-1 and V is TRBV5-6; D call uncertain. Deletions cut 1 base from V and 8 bases from J, with 10 bases between. Germline CDR1 is SGHDT and CDR2 is YYEEEE. The CDR3 sequence is 13 residues long. The DNA for the CDR3 is TGTGCCAGCAGCTTGCCTGGGCGTGATGAGCAGTTCTTC. Its translation: CASSLPGRDEQFF. Full variable domain (remainder filled in from reference TRBV5-6 and TRBJ2-1): DAGVTQSPTHLIKTRGQQVTLRCSPKSGHDTVSWYQQALGQGPQFIFQYYEEEERQRGNFPDRFSGHQFPNYSSELNVNALLLGDSALYLCASSLPGRDEQFFGPGTRLTVL.

This chain links TRBV4-3 with TRBJ1-1; D is possibly TRBD1 (5 bases). V was cut by 1 base and J by 4 bases, with 19 bases left in between. The CDR3 length is 17 residues. CDR1 is LGHNA, CDR2 YSLEER, per germline. CDR3 residues: CASSQGVAGGLSTEAFF. The CDR3 DNA is TGCGCCAGCAGCCAAGGAGTGGCGGGGGGTTTGAGCACTGAAGCTTTCTTT.

This clone came up once. CDR3 sequence: CASSMGGQGQNEQFF. The CDR3 nucleotides read TGTGCCAGCAGCATGGGGGGACAGGGGCAGAATGAGCAGTTCTTC. V is TRBV5-8 and J is TRBJ2-1; 10 nucleotides line up with TRBD1. The CDR3 runs 15 residues. Losses at the gene ends were 4 bases for V and 7 bases for J; bases not matched to a gene: 8. In germline, CDR1 is SGHTS, CDR2 YDEGEE.

The genes are TRBV27 and TRBJ2-7; perhaps D is TRBD1 or TRBD2 (5 bases each). The V gene lost 2 bases and the J gene lost 2 bases, with 10 bases spanning the gap. Germline V lookup: CDR1 MNHEY, CDR2 SMNVEV (reference sequence). This CDR3 is 14 amino acids long. The CDR3 protein is CASSLRQGPYEQYF. CDR3 nucleotide sequence: TGTGCCAGCAGTTTACGGCAGGGACCCTACGAGCAGTACTTC.

The rearrangement links TRBV20-1 to TRBJ1-1; D ambiguous. Germline V CDR1 and CDR2: DFQATT, SNEGSKA (reference sequence). V lost 7 bases and J 13 bases, leaving 10 bases between the germline ends. The CDR3 is 8 amino acids. CDR3 DNA sequence: TGCAGTGTCGGTGGGCTTTTCTTT. This sequence encodes CSVGGLFF.

The chain is built from TRBV11-2 and TRBJ2-7; 7 positions match TRBD1. V shed 5 bases, J shed 3 bases, and the junction held 10 bases outside the gene matches. CDR3 size: 15 residues. Germline CDR1 reads SGHAT; CDR2 reads FQNNGV. CDR3 DNA sequence: TGTGCCAGCAGCCAGACAGGGTCGGTTCGCTACGAGCAGTACTTC. Translating gives CASSQTGSVRYEQYF.

The chain combines TRBV18 with TRBJ1-2; 7 bases match TRBD1. This CDR3 is 15 amino acids long. The ends lost 0 bases at V and 2 bases at J; junction bases unmatched: 3. In germline, CDR1 is KGHSH, CDR2 LQKENI. The CDR3 region has the DNA TGTGCCAGCTCACCACCGAGACAGGGAAACTATGGCTACACCTTC. This translates into CASSPPRQGNYGYTF. Full variable domain (outside the CDR3, taken from reference TRBV18 and TRBJ1-2): NAGVMQNPRHLVRRRGQEARLRCSPMKGHSHVYWYRQLPEEGLKFMVYLQKENIIDESGMPKERFSAEFPKEGPSILRIQQVVRGDSAAYFCASSPPRQGNYGYTFGSGTRLTVV.

This chain uses TRBV4-3 with TRBJ2-1; 9 nucleotides align to TRBD2. V gave up 5 bases and J gave up 5 bases; unmatched junction bases: 7. Germline assignment: CDR1 LGHNA and CDR2 YSLEER. This CDR3 region has 15 residues. The CDR3 sequence: CASSNPPSGDNEQFF. The CDR3 DNA reads as TGCGCCAGCAGCAACCCACCTAGCGGGGACAATGAGCAGTTCTTC.

This chain joins TRBV9 and TRBJ2-5, with TRBD2 as a possible D gene (6 bases). The CDR3 has 15 amino acids. Trimming removed 0 bases at V and 5 bases at J, with 14 bases between. CDR1 and CDR2 from the germline V gene are SGDLS and YYNGEE. In DNA form, the CDR3 reads TGTGCCAGCAGCGTAGATGGACGCCGGGAGGAGACCCAGTACTTC. It codes for CASSVDGRREETQYF.

The rearrangement joins TRBV7-8 to TRBJ2-7; TRBD1 matches 7 bases. This CDR3 spans 17 amino acids. Per the germline V gene, CDR1 is SGHVS and CDR2 is FQNEAQ. After removal of 5 bases from V and 5 bases from J, the junction contained 18 bases not matched to a gene. The CDR3, as DNA: TGTGCCAGCAGCCCTAGGACAGGTTTGGCACCTCAGGACGAGCAGTACTTC. This codes for CASSPRTGLAPQDEQYF. The complete variable domain, with remaining parts taken from reference TRBV7-8 and TRBJ2-7, reads GAGVSQSPRYKVAKRGQDVALRCDPISGHVSLFWYQQALGQGPEFLTYFQNEAQLDKSGLPSDRFFAERPEGSVSTLKIQRTQQEDSAVYLCASSPRTGLAPQDEQYFGPGTRLTVT.

The chain couples TRBV18 to TRBJ2-5, with D perhaps matching TRBD1 (5 bases). Deletions cut 3 bases from V and 2 bases from J, with 7 bases between. Per germline, CDR1 KGHSH and CDR2 LQKENI. The CDR3 is 13 residues long. The CDR3 here is CASSPQGQETQYF. As DNA, the CDR3 is TGTGCCAGCTCACCTCAGGGACAAGAGACCCAGTACTTC.

The chain is built from TRBV6-1 and TRBJ1-1; D is undetermined. Germline V CDR1 and CDR2: MNHNS, SASEGT. The CDR3 runs to 11 residues. Trimming left V 7 bases short and J 1 base short, with 4 bases between. This CDR3 is CASNRNTEAFF. In DNA, the CDR3 is TGTGCCAGCAACAGGAACACTGAAGCTTTCTTT.

This chain uses TRBV5-4 with TRBJ1-2; TRBD1 matches at 7 bases. The CDR3 consists of 14 residues. J gave up 4 bases and V 5 bases, and 8 bases lay outside the gene matches. CDR1 and CDR2 from the germline V gene are SGHNT and YYREEE (reference sequence). Here the CDR3 DNA reads TGTGCCAGCAGGCAACAACAGGGGTTCTATGGCTACACCTTC. Amino acids: CASRQQQGFYGYTF.

The chain is built from TRBV9 and TRBJ1-1; 7 bases line up with TRBD1. Germline-derived CDR1 and CDR2 are SGDLS and YYNGEE. The trim removed 4 bases at V and 5 bases at J, leaving 11 bases unmatched. CDR3 length equals 15 residues. In DNA, the CDR3 is TGTGCCAGCAGCCTTCAAACAGGGGTGGGTACTGAAGCTTTCTTT. Translated: CASSLQTGVGTEAFF.

The chain combines TRBV5-6 with TRBJ1-2; D is uncertain. Germline CDR1 reads SGHDT; CDR2 reads YYEEEE. Trimming cost V 7 bases and J 5 bases, with 12 bases left between them. The CDR3 extends over 12 amino acids. CDR3 in amino acids: CASLASGYGYTF. In nucleotides, the CDR3 is TGTGCCAGCCTCGCATCGGGATATGGCTACACCTTC.

V is TRBV10-3 and J is TRBJ2-7; TRBD2 matches 10 bases. V lost 3 bases, J lost 3 bases, and 2 bases stayed unmatched. The CDR3 totals 14 residues. Germline CDR1 reads ENHRY; CDR2 reads SYGVKD. CDR3 nucleotide sequence: TGTGCCATCAGTGATCTAGCGGGAGTCTACGAGCAGTACTTC. Translation gives CAISDLAGVYEQYF.

The chain recombines TRBV5-6 with TRBJ1-3, with 7 nucleotides matching TRBD1. This CDR3 spans 15 amino acids. Germline lookup yields CDR1 SGHDT and CDR2 YYEEEE. The ends lost 0 bases at V and 6 bases at J; junction bases unmatched: 6. The CDR3 is CASSLGVDRVNTIYF. For the CDR3, the DNA is TGTGCCAGCAGCTTGGGGGTCGACAGGGTAAACACCATATATTTT. Full variable domain (missing parts from reference TRBV5-6 and TRBJ1-3): DAGVTQSPTHLIKTRGQQVTLRCSPKSGHDTVSWYQQALGQGPQFIFQYYEEEERQRGNFPDRFSGHQFPNYSSELNVNALLLGDSALYLCASSLGVDRVNTIYFGEGSWLTVV.

The chain combines TRBV18 with TRBJ2-3; D possibly corresponds to TRBD1 (6 bases). Germline-derived CDR1 and CDR2 are KGHSH and LQKENI. Trimming left V 11 bases short and J 1 base short, with 13 bases between. This CDR3 region has 13 residues. CDR3 sequence reads: CASRPGGTDTQYF. As DNA, the CDR3 is TGTGCCTCCCGGCCAGGGGGCACAGATACGCAGTATTTT. The variable domain in full, with the rest retrieved from reference TRBV18 and TRBJ2-3, is NAGVMQNPRHLVRRRGQEARLRCSPMKGHSHVYWYRQLPEEGLKFMVYLQKENIIDESGMPKERFSAEFPKEGPSILRIQQVVRGDSAAYFCASRPGGTDTQYFGPGTRLTVL.

The genes are TRBV18 and TRBJ2-7; D might be TRBD1 or TRBD2, each matching 6 bases. The germline V and J ends were trimmed by 6 bases and 7 bases, with 16 bases remaining between them. CDR1 and CDR2 (germline): KGHSH, LQKENI. The CDR3 loop spans 13 amino acids. DNA of the CDR3: TGTGCCAGCTCCGGGGGCCCCCAGGAAGAGCAGTACTTC. It yields the protein CASSGGPQEEQYF.